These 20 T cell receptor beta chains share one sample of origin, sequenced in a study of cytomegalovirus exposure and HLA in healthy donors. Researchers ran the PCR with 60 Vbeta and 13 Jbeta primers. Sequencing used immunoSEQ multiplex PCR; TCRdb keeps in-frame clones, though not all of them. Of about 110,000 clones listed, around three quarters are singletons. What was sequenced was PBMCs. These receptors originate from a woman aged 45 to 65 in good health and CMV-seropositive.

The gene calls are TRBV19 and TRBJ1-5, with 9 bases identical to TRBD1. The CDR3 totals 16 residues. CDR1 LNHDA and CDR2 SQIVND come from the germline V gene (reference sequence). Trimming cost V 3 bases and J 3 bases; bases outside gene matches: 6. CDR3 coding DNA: TGTGCCAGTAGTATCGGACAGGGGTTTACCAATCAGCCCCAGCATTTT. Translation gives CASSIGQGFTNQPQHF.

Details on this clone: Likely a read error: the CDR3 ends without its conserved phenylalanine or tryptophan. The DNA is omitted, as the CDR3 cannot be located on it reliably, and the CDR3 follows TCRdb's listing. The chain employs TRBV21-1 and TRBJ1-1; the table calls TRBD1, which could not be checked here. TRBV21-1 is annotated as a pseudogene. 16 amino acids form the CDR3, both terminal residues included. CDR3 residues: CASSGRQGSRNTEAFL.

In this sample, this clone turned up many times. The CDR3 DNA reads as TGCGCCAGCAGCCAAGTCAGGGGAAACTACAATGAGCAGTTCTTC. Translating gives CASSQVRGNYNEQFF. V is TRBV4-1 and J is TRBJ2-1; D possibly corresponds to TRBD1 (6 bases). The CDR3 spans 15 residues. Germline V lookup: CDR1 MGHRA, CDR2 YSYEKL. V was shortened by 1 base and J by 3 bases, with 10 bases between the two germline ends.

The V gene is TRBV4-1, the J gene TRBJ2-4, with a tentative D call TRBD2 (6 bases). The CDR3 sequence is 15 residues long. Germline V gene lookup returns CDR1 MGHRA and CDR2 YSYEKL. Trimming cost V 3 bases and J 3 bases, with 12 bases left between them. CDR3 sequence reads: CASSQTRDIKNIQYF. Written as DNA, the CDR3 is TGCGCCAGCAGCCAGACGCGGGATATCAAAAACATTCAGTACTTC.

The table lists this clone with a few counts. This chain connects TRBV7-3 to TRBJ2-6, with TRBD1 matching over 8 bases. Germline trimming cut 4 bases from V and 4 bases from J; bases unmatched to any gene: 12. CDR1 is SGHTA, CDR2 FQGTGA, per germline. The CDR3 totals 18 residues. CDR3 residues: CASSSAARGPRGANVLTF. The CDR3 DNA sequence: TGTGCCAGCAGCTCAGCTGCCAGGGGGCCCCGGGGGGCCAACGTCCTGACTTTC.

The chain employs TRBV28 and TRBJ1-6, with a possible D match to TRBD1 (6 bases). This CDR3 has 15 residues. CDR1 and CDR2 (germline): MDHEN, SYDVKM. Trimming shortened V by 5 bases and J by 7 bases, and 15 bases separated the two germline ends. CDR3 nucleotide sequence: TGTGCCAGCAGTGCCTGGGCAGGGGAAAATTCACCCCTCCACTTT. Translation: CASSAWAGENSPLHF.

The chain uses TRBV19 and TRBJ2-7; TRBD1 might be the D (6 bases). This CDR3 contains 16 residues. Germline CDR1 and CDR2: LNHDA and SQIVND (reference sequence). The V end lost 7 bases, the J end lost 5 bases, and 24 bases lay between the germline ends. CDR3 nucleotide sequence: TGTGCCAGTACCATGGGGCGTGAAACAGGGCCCCACGAGCAGTACTTC. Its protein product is CASTMGRETGPHEQYF.

DNA for the CDR3: TGTGCCAGCACGGGAAACTCTGGAAACACCATATATTTT. It specifies CASTGNSGNTIYF. This chain connects TRBV2 to TRBJ1-3, with D unresolved. The germline gives CDR1 SNHLY, CDR2 FYNNEI. The V end lost 7 bases, the J end lost 0 bases, and 7 bases lay between the germline ends. There are 13 residues in the CDR3.

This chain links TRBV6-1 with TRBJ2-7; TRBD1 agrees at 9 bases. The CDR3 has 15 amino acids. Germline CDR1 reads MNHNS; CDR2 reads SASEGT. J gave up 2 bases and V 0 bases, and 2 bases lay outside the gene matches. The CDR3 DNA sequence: TGTGCCAGCAGTGAAGCCCGGACAGGGGCCTACGAGCAGTACTTC. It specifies CASSEARTGAYEQYF.

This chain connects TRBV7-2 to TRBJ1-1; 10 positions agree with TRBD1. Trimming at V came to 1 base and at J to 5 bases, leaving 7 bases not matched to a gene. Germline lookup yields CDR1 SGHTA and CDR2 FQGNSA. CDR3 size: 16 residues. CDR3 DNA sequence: TGTGCCAGCAGCTTAGGTGGGACAGGGGCGGGGACTGAAGCTTTCTTT. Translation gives CASSLGGTGAGTEAFF.

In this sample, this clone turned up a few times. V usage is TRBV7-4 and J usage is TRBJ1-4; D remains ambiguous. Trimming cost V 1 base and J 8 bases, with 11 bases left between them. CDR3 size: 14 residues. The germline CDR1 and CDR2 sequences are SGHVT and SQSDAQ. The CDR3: CASSLGGRKEKLFF. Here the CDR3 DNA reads TGTGCCAGCAGCTTAGGTGGGAGGAAGGAAAAACTGTTTTTT. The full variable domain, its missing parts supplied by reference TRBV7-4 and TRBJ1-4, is GAGVSQSPRYKVAKRGRDVALRCDSISGHVTLYWYRQTLGQGSEVLTYSQSDAQRDKSGRPSGRFSAERPERSVSTLKIQRTEQGDSAVYLCASSLGGRKEKLFFGSGTQLSVL.

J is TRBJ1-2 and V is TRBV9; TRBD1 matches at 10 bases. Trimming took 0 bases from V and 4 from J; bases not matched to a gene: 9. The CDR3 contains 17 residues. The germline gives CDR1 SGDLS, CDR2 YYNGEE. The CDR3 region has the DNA TGTGCCAGCAGCGTAGAAGGGACAGGGGATTTGAGCTATGGCTACACCTTC. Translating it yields CASSVEGTGDLSYGYTF.

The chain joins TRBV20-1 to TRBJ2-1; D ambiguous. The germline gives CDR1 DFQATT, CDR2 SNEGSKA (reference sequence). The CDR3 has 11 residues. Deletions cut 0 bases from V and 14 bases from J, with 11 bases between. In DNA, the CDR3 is TGCAGTGCTAGAGACTCACTCGTAAAGTTCTTC. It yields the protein CSARDSLVKFF.

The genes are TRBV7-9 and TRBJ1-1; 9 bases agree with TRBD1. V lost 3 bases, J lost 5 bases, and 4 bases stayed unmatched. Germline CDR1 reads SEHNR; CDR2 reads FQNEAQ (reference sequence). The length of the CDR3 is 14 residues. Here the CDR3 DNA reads TGTGCCAGCAGCTTCGGACAGGGGAGAACTGAAGCTTTCTTT. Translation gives CASSFGQGRTEAFF.

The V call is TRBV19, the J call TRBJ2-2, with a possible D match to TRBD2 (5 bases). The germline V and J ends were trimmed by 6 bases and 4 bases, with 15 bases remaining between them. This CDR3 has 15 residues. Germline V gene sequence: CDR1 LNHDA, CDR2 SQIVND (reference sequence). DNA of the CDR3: TGTGCCAGTAGGGAGAGGGCAGCTCGCACCGGGGAGCTGTTTTTT. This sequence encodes CASRERAARTGELFF.

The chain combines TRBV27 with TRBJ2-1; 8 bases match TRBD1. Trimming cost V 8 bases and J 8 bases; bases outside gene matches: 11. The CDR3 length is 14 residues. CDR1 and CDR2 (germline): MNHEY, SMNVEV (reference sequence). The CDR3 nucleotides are TGTGCCAGCCGGCTTACAGGGGGTATCTATGAGCAGTTCTTC. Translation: CASRLTGGIYEQFF.

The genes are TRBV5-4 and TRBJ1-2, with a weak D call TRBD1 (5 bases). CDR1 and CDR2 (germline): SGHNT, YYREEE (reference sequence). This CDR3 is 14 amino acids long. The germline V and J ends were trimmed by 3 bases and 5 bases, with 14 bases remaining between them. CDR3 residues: CASSSREGGYGYTF. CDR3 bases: TGTGCCAGCAGCTCCAGGGAAGGAGGGTATGGCTACACCTTC.

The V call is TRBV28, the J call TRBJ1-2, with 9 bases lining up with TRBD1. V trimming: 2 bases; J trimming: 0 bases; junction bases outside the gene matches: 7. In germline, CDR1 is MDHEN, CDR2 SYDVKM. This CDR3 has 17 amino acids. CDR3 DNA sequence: TGTGCCAGCAGTTTACCCCTTCGACAGGGGGCTAACTATGGCTACACCTTC. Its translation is CASSLPLRQGANYGYTF.

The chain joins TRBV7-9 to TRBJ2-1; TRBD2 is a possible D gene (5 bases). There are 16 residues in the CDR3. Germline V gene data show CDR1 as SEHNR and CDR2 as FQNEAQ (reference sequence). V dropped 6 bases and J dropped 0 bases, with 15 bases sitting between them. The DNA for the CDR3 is TGTGCCAGCAGAGGACTGATATCTTTCTCCTACAATGAGCAGTTCTTC. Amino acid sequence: CASRGLISFSYNEQFF.

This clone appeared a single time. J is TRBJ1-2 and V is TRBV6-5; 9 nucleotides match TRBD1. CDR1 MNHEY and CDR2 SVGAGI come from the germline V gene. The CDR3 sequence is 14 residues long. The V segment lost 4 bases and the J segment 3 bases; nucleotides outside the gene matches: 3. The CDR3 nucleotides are TGTGCCAGCAGTTCGAGACAGGGGGACTATGGCTACACCTTC. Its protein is CASSSRQGDYGYTF.